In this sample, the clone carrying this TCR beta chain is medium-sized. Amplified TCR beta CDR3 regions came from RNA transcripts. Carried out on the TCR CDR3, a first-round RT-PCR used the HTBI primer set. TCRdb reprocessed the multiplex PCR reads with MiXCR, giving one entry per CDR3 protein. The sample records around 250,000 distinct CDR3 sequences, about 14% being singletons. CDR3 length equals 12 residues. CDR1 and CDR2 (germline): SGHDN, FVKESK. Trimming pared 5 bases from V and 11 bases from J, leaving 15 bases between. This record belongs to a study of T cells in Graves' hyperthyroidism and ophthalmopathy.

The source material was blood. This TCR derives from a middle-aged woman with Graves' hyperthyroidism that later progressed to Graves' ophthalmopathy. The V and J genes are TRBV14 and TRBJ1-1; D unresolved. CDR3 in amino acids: CASSADRVEAFF. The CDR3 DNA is TGTGCCAGCAGCGCGGACCGGGTAGAGGCTTTCTTT.